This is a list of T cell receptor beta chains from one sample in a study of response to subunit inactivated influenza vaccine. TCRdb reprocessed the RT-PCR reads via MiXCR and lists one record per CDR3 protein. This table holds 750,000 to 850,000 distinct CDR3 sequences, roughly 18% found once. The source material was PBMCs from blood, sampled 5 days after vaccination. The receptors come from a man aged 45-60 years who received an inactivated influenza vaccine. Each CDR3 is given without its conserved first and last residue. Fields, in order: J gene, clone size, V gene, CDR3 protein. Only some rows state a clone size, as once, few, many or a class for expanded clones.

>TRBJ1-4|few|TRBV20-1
SAHPSVGQGDATNEKLF
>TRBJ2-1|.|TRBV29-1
SVAPLAGNEQF
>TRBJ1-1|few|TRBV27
ASSLFGNTEAF
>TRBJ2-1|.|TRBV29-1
SVEDLWGEGQGTVEQF
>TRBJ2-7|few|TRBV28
ASSTRERYYEQY
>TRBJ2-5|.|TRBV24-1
ATSEDRLVQAQY
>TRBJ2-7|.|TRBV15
ATSRERPGHHYEQY
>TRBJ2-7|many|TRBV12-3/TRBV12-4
ASSFGRAYEQY
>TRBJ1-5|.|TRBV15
ATSSRGNSNQPQH
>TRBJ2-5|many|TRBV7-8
ASSFLAGTKGETQY
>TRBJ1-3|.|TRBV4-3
ASSRNTPFSGNTIY
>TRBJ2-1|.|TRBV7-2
ASSGIAGSYNEQF
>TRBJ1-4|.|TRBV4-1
ASSQQGQSNEKLF
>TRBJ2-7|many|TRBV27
ASRRAGLYEQY
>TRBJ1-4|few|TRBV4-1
ASSNTMDSREKLF
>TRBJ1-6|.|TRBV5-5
ASSVGPHSYNSPLH
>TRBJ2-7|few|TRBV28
ASSDILIQGFYEQY
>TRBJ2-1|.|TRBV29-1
SVKRGGDNEQF
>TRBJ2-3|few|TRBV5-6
AGSLLTVGTDTQY
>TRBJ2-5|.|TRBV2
ASSVGRAQETQY
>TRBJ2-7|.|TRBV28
ASRRTVAYEQY
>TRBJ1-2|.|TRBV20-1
SAPTRANYGYT
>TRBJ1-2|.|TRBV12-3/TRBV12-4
ASSLPGTAGYT
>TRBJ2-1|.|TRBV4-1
ASSLYRRDNEQF
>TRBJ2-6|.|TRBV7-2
ASSLMRGRTGANVLT
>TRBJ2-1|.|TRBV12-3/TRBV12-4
ASSFRQGHEQF
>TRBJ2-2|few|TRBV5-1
ASRGRAGELF